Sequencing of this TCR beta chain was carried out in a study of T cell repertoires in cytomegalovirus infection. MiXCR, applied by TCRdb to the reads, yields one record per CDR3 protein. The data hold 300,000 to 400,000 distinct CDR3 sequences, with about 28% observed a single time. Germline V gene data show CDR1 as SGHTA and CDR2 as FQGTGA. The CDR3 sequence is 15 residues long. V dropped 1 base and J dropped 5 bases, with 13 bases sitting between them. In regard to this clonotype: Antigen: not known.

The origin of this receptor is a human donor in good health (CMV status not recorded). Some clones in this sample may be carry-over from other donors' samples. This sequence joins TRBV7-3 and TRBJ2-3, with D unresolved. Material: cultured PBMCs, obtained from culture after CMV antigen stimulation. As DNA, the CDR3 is TGTGCCAGCAGCTTAAGGTTACCGGCCGAAGATACGCAGTATTTT. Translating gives CASSLRLPAEDTQYF.